The entry that follows covers one T cell receptor beta chain sequence. Its antigen is currently unknown. A junction end diverges from the germline sequence, so it may reflect a read error. Amplification by 5'RACE using constant-segment primers produced TCR alpha and TCR beta cDNA libraries that carried sample barcodes and UMIs. TCRdb used MiXCR to reprocess the 5' RACE reads, holding one entry per CDR3 protein. The data contain 350,000 or so distinct CDR3 sequences, around 20% of them singletons. These data come from a study of T-cell memory formation after mild COVID-19. Overall study results and limits: Shrinking CD4+ clones resided mostly in CM and EM, and CD8+ ones in EMRA. The pre-infection memory compartment contained some responding clones, suggesting cross-reactive memory joined. From day 15 to 85, contracting clones were balanced between CD4 and CD8, whereas later expanders leaned toward CD4+.

CDR1 SGHDN and CDR2 FVKESK come from the germline V gene. The CDR3 has 16 amino acids. The chain is built from TRBV14 and TRBJ2-1, with 13 bases identical to TRBD2. The receptor was isolated from an adult woman who had mild COVID-19 (a few samples of this study predate the infection). Cell type and time point are not known. The sequenced sample was PBMCs or a T cell subset sorted from them (not recorded which). CDR3 sequence reads: CASSLPGLAGSNEQLF. In DNA, the CDR3 is TGTGCCAGCAGCCTACCGGGACTAGCGGGAAGCAATGAGCAGCTCTTC.